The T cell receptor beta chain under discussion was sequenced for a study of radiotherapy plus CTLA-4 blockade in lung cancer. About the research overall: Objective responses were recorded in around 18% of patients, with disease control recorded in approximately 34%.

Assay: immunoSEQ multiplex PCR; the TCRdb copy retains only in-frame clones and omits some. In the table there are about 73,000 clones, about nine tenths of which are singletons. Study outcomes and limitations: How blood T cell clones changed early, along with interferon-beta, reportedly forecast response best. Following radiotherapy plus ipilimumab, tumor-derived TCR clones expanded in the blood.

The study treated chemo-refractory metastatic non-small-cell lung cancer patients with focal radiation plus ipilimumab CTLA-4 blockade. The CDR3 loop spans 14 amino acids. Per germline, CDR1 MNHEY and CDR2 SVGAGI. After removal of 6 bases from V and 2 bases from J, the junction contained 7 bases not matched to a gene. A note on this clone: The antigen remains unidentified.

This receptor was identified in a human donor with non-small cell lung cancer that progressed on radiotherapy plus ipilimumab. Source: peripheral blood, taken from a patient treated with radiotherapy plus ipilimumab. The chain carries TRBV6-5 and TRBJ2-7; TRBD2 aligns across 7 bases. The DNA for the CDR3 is TGTGCCAGCAGGCCCCCGGGGAGGGCCTACGAGCAGTACTTC. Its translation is CASRPPGRAYEQYF.